This TCR beta chain was sequenced during a study of technical replicates of blood from a handful of donors. There are 15 residues in the CDR3. Losses at the gene ends were 6 bases for V and 4 bases for J; bases not matched to a gene: 9. Per germline, CDR1 MNHEY and CDR2 SVGAGI. Sequenced by immunoSEQ multiplex PCR; TCRdb stores in-frame clones only, minus some. The data contain under 85,000 clones, approximately 83% of them seen just once; the ten biggest clones take up approximately 5.4%. The rearrangement joins TRBV6-5 to TRBJ2-1, with 7 bases that match TRBD2. Material for sequencing was PBMCs. This clonotype was obtained from a human donor in good health. Some clones in this sample may be carry-over from other donors' samples. The CDR3 DNA sequence: TGTGCCAGCAGGCCAAGAGCGGGATTTTACAATGAGCAGTTCTTC. Translated: CASRPRAGFYNEQFF.